This T cell receptor (beta chain) was retrieved from a study of T cell repertoires in cytomegalovirus infection. Regarding the study as a whole: CMV-specific TCR beta clonotypes restricted by HLA-C were the ones dominating the ex vivo response. The cumulative frequency of public TCR beta families distinguished individuals who carried CMV together with the relevant HLA.

This clonotype appeared many times. The target antigen is unknown. TCRdb passed the reads through MiXCR, listing each CDR3 protein once. The sample records just under 500,000 distinct CDR3 sequences, about 33% being singletons. CDR1 and CDR2 from the germline V gene are SGHTA and FQGNSA. The V and J ends lost 1 base and 0 bases respectively, with 10 bases between them. This CDR3 is built from 16 residues. This TCR was sampled from a human donor in good health (CMV status not recorded). Some clones in this sample may be carry-over from other donors' samples. The J gene is TRBJ2-1, the V gene TRBV7-2; D is tentatively TRBD1 or TRBD2 (5 bases each). The material sequenced was cultured PBMCs, taken from culture after CMV antigen stimulation. The CDR3 reads CASSLVGVSSYNEQFF. CDR3 DNA: TGTGCCAGCAGCTTAGTGGGGGTCAGCTCCTACAATGAGCAGTTCTTC.